This T cell receptor beta chain was identified during a study of CD8 T cells in Susac syndrome. This CDR3 is built from 14 residues. Looked up from germline, CDR1 is KGHDR and CDR2 is SFDVKD. V was cut by 1 base and J by 6 bases, with 11 bases left in between. TCR beta sequencing was performed on blood CD8+ and CD4+ T cells. Reverse transcription of 0.5 to 1 ug RNA was performed with random hexamers. The TCR beta CDR3 was amplified by immunoSEQ multiplex PCR across 54 Vbeta, 13 Jbeta. MiXCR was run by TCRdb on the immunoSEQ multiplex PCR reads, yielding one entry per CDR3 protein. The sample holds 150,000 to 200,000 distinct CDR3 sequences, approximately 96% seen once.

The TCR comes from a human donor with multiple sclerosis. This rearrangement joins TRBV24-1 to TRBJ1-2, with TRBD1 as a possible D gene (6 bases). The sample was CD4+ T cells from PBMCs. CDR3 region: CATSDFGDNHGYTF. In DNA form, the CDR3 reads TGTGCCACCAGTGATTTTGGGGACAACCATGGCTACACCTTC.